This record covers a single T cell receptor beta chain. This sample is part of a study of blood T cell repertoires in COVID-19. Study as a whole: The samples span acute and convalescent COVID-19 from the United States, Italy and Spain. Nucleic acid was either cDNA or gDNA, and it came from T cells, B-cell-depleted T cells, or PBMCs.

Per the authors' pipeline: For nucleated cells, counts were estimated from reference gene primer amplification. The method was immunoSEQ multiplex PCR; TCRdb's version includes in-frame clones alone and lacks a portion of them. D and trimming come from the DNA, and the V and J calls and clone size come from that table. The table shows 99,000 or so clones, with around 82% occurring only once. The source material was peripheral blood. This TCR was sampled from a man aged 55 to 69 with acute or convalescent COVID-19.

The CDR3 reads CASSEASRVDTEAFF. Written as DNA, the CDR3 is TGTGCCAGCAGTGAAGCCAGCAGGGTGGACACTGAAGCTTTCTTT. V usage is TRBV6-1 and J usage is TRBJ1-1; perhaps TRBD1 as D (5 bases). The V gene lost 0 bases and the J gene lost 3 bases, with 11 bases spanning the gap. The CDR3 loop spans 15 amino acids. From germline, CDR1 is MNHNS and CDR2 SASEGT.